A selection of T cell receptor beta chains follows, all from one sample in a study of tumor-infiltrating lymphocytes in primary liver carcinoma. TCRdb re-called the multiplex PCR reads with MiXCR, one entry per CDR3 protein. The sample yields 250,000 to 350,000 distinct CDR3 sequences, around 50% seen once. Sequenced input: peripheral blood. These receptors all come from a woman younger than 45 with primary liver carcinoma and hepatitis B virus infection. Both conserved end residues are part of each CDR3. The D gene is left open where the match is weak. A clone size is listed for some rows: how often the clone was seen (once, few, many), or a class if it is expanded.

v_gene	d_gene	abundance	j_gene	CDR3nt	CDR3aa
TRBV5-6	TRBD2	few	TRBJ2-1	TGTGCCAGCAGGTTAGCGGGAGGCTCCTACAATGAGCAGTTCTTC	CASRLAGGSYNEQFF
TRBV4-2	.	.	TRBJ2-1	TGTGCCAGCAGCAAAGCGGACAGTTTCTCAGAGCATTTCTTC	CASSKADSFSEHFF
TRBV6-6	.	once	TRBJ2-2	TGTGCCAGCAGGGGTGGAATCGGGACCGGGGAGCTGTTTTTT	CASRGGIGTGELFF
TRBV5-6	.	once	TRBJ2-3	TGTACCAGCAGCTTGCAAACTTGGGCTACAGATACGCAGTATTTT	CTSSLQTWATDTQYF
TRBV12-3/TRBV12-4	TRBD1	.	TRBJ2-3	TGTGCCAGCAGATCCGGGACAGGGGGCATCACAGATACGCAATATTTT	CASRSGTGGITDTQYF
TRBV11-2	.	.	TRBJ1-1	TGTGCCAGCAGTTTCCTAGGGAACACTATAGCTTTCTTT	CASSFLGNTIAFF
TRBV4-1	.	many	TRBJ2-7	TGCGCCAGCAGCCAAGTCGATATGGTCTCCGCGGGCGAGCAGTACTTC	CASSQVDMVSAGEQYF
TRBV6-2/TRBV6-3	.	.	TRBJ2-2	TGTGCCAGCACCAAGTGGGGAATCGGGGAGCTGTTTTTT	CASTKWGIGELFF
TRBV10-1	.	.	TRBJ1-4	TGCGCCAGCAGTGAAGGTCAAGAAACTAATGAAAAACTGTTTTTT	CASSEGQETNEKLFF
TRBV6-2/TRBV6-3	TRBD1	many	TRBJ1-2	TGTGCCAGCAGTTACTCGAGGACAGGGAAGGCCTTC	CASSYSRTGKAF
TRBV4-2	.	.	TRBJ2-3	TGTGCCAGCAGCCAAGCCCTTCTAACGACTAGCACAGATACGCAGTATTTT	CASSQALLTTSTDTQYF
TRBV18	.	.	TRBJ2-3	TGTGCCAGCTCACCAGGAGGACCCCTAGAGTATTTT	CASSPGGPLEYF
TRBV15	TRBD1	.	TRBJ1-2	TGTGCCACCAGCATTGTTGGACAGGCTGGCTACACCTTC	CATSIVGQAGYTF
TRBV11-1	.	.	TRBJ2-7	TGTGCCAGCAGCTTAGCGGGGACAAAACAGTACTTC	CASSLAGTKQYF
TRBV6-5	TRBD2	.	TRBJ2-1	TGTGCCAGCAGTTACCGACCACTAGCGGGAGCGTCCAGTGAGCAGTTCTTC	CASSYRPLAGASSEQFF
TRBV6-6	.	many	TRBJ2-1	TGTGCCAGCAGTTACGACCTGATCTGGGCTGGGAATGAGCAGTTCTTC	CASSYDLIWAGNEQFF
TRBV6-5	.	.	TRBJ2-7	TGTGCCAGCAGTCAAGGCGGCATGTCGAGGGGCGCGCAGTACTTC	CASSQGGMSRGAQYF
TRBV12-3/TRBV12-4	TRBD2	few	TRBJ2-1	TGTGCCAGCCGCCCATGGAGTAGCGGGGACAATGAGCAGTTCTTC	CASRPWSSGDNEQFF
TRBV6-6	.	.	TRBJ2-5	TGTGCCAACAGGCCCAGGGGGGGGCGAGAGATCCAGTACTTC	CANRPRGGREIQYF
TRBV11-1	.	once	TRBJ2-7	TGTGCCAGTAGCTTGAATCGGGGTAAGGGGATCGAGCAGTGCTTC	CASSLNRGKGIEQCF
TRBV12-3/TRBV12-4	.	few	TRBJ1-4	TGTGCCAGCAGGTCCTCCGGGACCGGGAGAAAACTGTTTTTT	CASRSSGTGRKLFF
TRBV19	TRBD2	once	TRBJ2-1	TGTGCCAGTACAGTGGCTAGCGGAGTACGTAATGAGCAGTTCTTC	CASTVASGVRNEQFF
TRBV5-4	.	.	TRBJ2-1	TGTGCCAGCAGCCGGGGTCTGACTAGTGGGGGGAGAAATGAGCAGTTCTTC	CASSRGLTSGGRNEQFF
TRBV29-1	TRBD1	.	TRBJ2-5	TGCAGCGTTGAAGGACAGGGGGCGATGGAGACCCGGTACTTC	CSVEGQGAMETRYF
TRBV5-4	.	few	TRBJ1-1	TGTGCCAGCAACCCCGGGACACAGAACACTGAAGCTTTCTTT	CASNPGTQNTEAFF
TRBV28	TRBD2	once	TRBJ2-1	TGTGCCAGCAGTCAAAGACTAGCGGGAAGAAATGAGCAGTTCTTC	CASSQRLAGRNEQFF
TRBV29-1	TRBD2	.	TRBJ2-1	TGCCGCGCCATACTAGCGGGATACAATGAGCAGTTCTTC	CRAILAGYNEQFF
TRBV5-6	.	few	TRBJ1-5	TGTGCCAGCAGCTTTCAATGGTCACGCAATCAGCCCCAGCATTTT	CASSFQWSRNQPQHF
TRBV11-1	.	many	TRBJ2-2	TGTGCCAGCAGCGCGCTTTGGGGGGAGCTGTTTTTT	CASSALWGELFF
TRBV29-1	TRBD2	.	TRBJ2-1	TGCAGCGTCAAAAGCGGGGGGGTCAATGAGCGGTTCTTC	CSVKSGGVNERFF
TRBV28	TRBD2	.	TRBJ2-1	TGTGCCAGCACAAAAGCGGGGGCCTCTTCCTACAATGAGCAGTTCTTC	CASTKAGASSYNEQFF
TRBV5-6	.	once	TRBJ1-6	TGTGCCAGCGGCCCCCCTATGGCGGGGCGGAATTCACCCCTCCACTTC	CASGPPMAGRNSPLHF
TRBV6-5	.	many	TRBJ2-5	TGTGCCAGCAGTTACTCGCGGGCACGCGAGACCCAGTACTTC	CASSYSRARETQYF
TRBV6-5	.	.	TRBJ2-7	TGTGTCAGCAGTTACTCGAACGCTGCGAGGTCCGAGCAGTACTTC	CVSSYSNAARSEQYF
TRBV28	.	.	TRBJ1-4	TGTGCCATCAGTTCTAATGCAGGGGAGGATGAAAAACTGTTTTTT	CAISSNAGEDEKLFF
TRBV29-1	.	.	TRBJ2-5	TGCAGCGCCGGATCCCATGAGGCCCAGTACTTC	CSAGSHEAQYF
TRBV4-3	TRBD2	.	TRBJ2-2	TGCGCCAGCAGCCAAGATTACGGGGGGGCCGGGGAGCTGTTTTTT	CASSQDYGGAGELFF